A selection of T cell receptor beta chains follows, all from one sample in a study of T cells after yellow fever vaccination. TCRdb re-analysed the 5' RACE reads in MiXCR, keeping a single row per CDR3 protein. The sample has about 310,000 distinct CDR3 sequences, roughly 3.5% seen once. The material was PBMCs, obtained on the day of the yellow fever booster vaccination. The source is a young man who received the YFV17D yellow fever vaccine. Each CDR3 is given with its conserved first and last residue. D genes are given only for firm matches. For some rows the clone size is stated as once, few or many, or as a class when expanded; others skip it.

d_call | j_call | clone_size | cdr3_length | v_call | cdr3_aa | cdr3_nt
NA | TRBJ1-2 | few | 14 | TRBV19 | CASSISPRGNGYTF | TGTGCCAGTAGTATCTCCCCTCGGGGGAACGGCTACACCTTC
NA | TRBJ2-4 | many | 15 | TRBV9 | CASSVSGLAKNIQYF | TGTGCCAGCAGCGTAAGCGGCCTAGCCAAAAACATTCAGTACTTC
TRBD2 | TRBJ2-2 | NA | 17 | TRBV3-1 | CASSHILAGRNTGELFF | TGTGCCAGCAGCCATATACTAGCGGGAAGGAACACCGGGGAGCTGTTTTTT
TRBD1 | TRBJ2-2 | many | 12 | TRBV10-3 | CAIRTGGGELFF | TGTGCCATCAGAACAGGGGGGGGGGAGCTGTTTTTT
NA | TRBJ1-2 | NA | 19 | TRBV5-1 | CASSQLAGRGRRSNYGYTF | TGCGCCAGCAGCCAGCTAGCGGGCAGGGGAAGACGGTCCAACTATGGCTACACCTTC
NA | TRBJ1-1 | many | 13 | TRBV19 | CASSMGEKTEAFF | TGTGCCAGTAGTATGGGGGAGAAGACTGAAGCTTTCTTT
NA | TRBJ1-2 | many | 13 | TRBV5-4 | CASSFERDYGYTF | TGTGCCAGCAGCTTCGAGAGGGACTATGGCTACACCTTC
NA | TRBJ2-1 | many | 17 | TRBV4-3 | CASSLTLGLNEGGEQFF | TGCGCCAGCAGCTTAACTCTTGGACTAAATGAAGGGGGTGAGCAGTTCTTC
NA | TRBJ2-3 | NA | 14 | TRBV7-3 | CASRSGSGTDTQYF | TGTGCCAGCAGATCGGGATCGGGGACAGATACGCAGTATTTT
TRBD2 | TRBJ2-3 | NA | 15 | TRBV5-1 | CASSILAGGTDTQYF | TGCGCCAGCAGCATCTTAGCGGGGGGCACAGATACGCAGTATTTT
TRBD2 | TRBJ2-2 | many | 15 | TRBV7-2 | CASSLMGGRTGELFF | TGTGCCAGCAGCTTAATGGGGGGGAGAACCGGGGAGCTGTTTTTT
NA | TRBJ2-1 | many | 16 | TRBV20-1 | CSARDPRGLGNNEQFF | TGCAGTGCTAGAGATCCCCGGGGGCTAGGGAACAATGAGCAGTTCTTC
NA | TRBJ1-6 | few | 17 | TRBV4-3 | CASSLASKGVLNSPLHF | TGCGCCAGCAGCCTCGCTTCGAAGGGTGTTTTGAATTCACCCCTCCACTTT